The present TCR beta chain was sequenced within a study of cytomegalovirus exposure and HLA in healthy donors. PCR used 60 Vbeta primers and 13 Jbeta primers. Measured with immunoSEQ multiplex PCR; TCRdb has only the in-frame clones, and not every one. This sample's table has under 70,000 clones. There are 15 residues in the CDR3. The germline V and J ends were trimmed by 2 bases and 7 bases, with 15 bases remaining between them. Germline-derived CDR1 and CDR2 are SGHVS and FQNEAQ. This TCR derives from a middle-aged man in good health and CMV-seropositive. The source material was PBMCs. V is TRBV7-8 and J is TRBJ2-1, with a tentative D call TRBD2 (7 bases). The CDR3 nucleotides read TGTGCCAGCAGCTTATGGGGGGGGGCGAAAAATGAGCAGTTCTTC. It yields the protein CASSLWGGAKNEQFF.